Only one count was recorded for the clone carrying this T cell receptor (beta chain). The V end lost 0 bases, the J end lost 0 bases, and 10 bases lay between the germline ends. The length of the CDR3 is 16 residues. CDR1 is SGHRS and CDR2 is YFSETQ in the germline V gene. This entry comes from a study of control samples from healthy donors and cancer patients. TCRdb's table, derived via immunoSEQ multiplex PCR, lists solely in-frame clones and lacks some. The table includes 120,000 or so clones, around 87% detected once. This clonotype originated in a man aged 35 to 55 in good health. The chain joins TRBV5-1 to TRBJ2-1, with no clear D. The source material was blood. CDR3: CASSLDARTSYNEQFF. CDR3 in DNA: TGCGCCAGCAGCTTGGATGCGCGGACCTCCTACAATGAGCAGTTCTTC.